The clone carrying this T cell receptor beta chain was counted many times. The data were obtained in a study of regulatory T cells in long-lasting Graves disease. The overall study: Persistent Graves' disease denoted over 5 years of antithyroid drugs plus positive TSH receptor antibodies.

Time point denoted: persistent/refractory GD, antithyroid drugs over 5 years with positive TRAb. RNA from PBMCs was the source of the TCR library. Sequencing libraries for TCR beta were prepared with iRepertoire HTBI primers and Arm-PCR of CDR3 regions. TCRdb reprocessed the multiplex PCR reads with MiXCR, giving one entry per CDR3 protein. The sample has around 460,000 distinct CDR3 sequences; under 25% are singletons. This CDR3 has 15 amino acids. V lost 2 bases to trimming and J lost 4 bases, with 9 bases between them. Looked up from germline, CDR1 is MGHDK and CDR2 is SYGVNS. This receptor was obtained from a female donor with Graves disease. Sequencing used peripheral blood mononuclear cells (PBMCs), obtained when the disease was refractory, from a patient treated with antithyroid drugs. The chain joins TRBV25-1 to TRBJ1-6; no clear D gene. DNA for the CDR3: TGTGCCAGCAGTGAAACCAGGTGGTATAATTCACCCCTCCACTTT. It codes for CASSETRWYNSPLHF.